A selection of T cell receptor beta chains follows, all from one sample in a study of shared clonotypes between healthy human individuals. The method was immunoSEQ multiplex PCR; TCRdb's version includes in-frame clones alone and lacks a portion of them. The table includes some 2 million clones, roughly 96% detected once. Source material: naive CD4+ T cells sorted from blood. All receptors come from a man aged 18 to 30 in good health. Both conserved end residues are part of each CDR3. D genes are given only for firm matches.

CDR3 protein,D gene,V gene
CASSGGQGGVYGYTF,TRBD1,TRBV7-9
CAYHPSSGNTIYF,NA,TRBV30
CASSLAVAGYTF,NA,TRBV5-4
CASSSPHFGEKLFF,NA,TRBV28
CASSPGTGGRETQYF,TRBD1,TRBV5-1
CASRFEGSEQFF,NA,TRBV2
CASSFTLRPDTQYF,NA,TRBV5-4
CASSQDRGPYGYTF,TRBD1,TRBV18
CASSDEVQHNTGELFF,NA,TRBV6-4
CASTYRDRGNYGYTF,TRBD1,TRBV6-5
CASSPGTSGSTETQYF,TRBD2,TRBV7-9
CASSVVSRVGTGELFF,NA,TRBV9
CASRRQGAGYGYTF,TRBD1,TRBV6-5
CAISVKGGLPAEAFF,NA,TRBV10-3
CASREGAGVQPQHF,NA,TRBV19
CASSSEGGGQPQHF,NA,TRBV11-2
CASSIAWKGGGYTF,NA,TRBV19
CAISPGTSGRALDEQYF,TRBD2,TRBV10-3
CASSLGLAGVKQETQYF,TRBD2,TRBV5-8
CASSTGTSDYEQYF,TRBD2,TRBV10-2
CASSPPTSGGSYNEQFF,TRBD2,TRBV5-6
CASNLVAGSTGELFF,TRBD2,TRBV11-2
CASSYSAGEGVYGYTF,NA,TRBV6-5
CASSSARGTGELFF,NA,TRBV6-6
CASSYRGLNTEAFF,NA,TRBV6-6
CAWSHLGQLNEKLFF,TRBD1,TRBV30
CASSISRVTVYEQYF,NA,TRBV19
CASSRGSDTEAFF,NA,TRBV2
CASSDKGTDLNYGYTF,TRBD1,TRBV2
CASTSDKSLNTEAFF,NA,TRBV5-1
CSARDLAVGYF,NA,TRBV20-1
CASSLDTGWGYNEQFF,NA,TRBV28
CASSPDRGGTEAFF,TRBD1,TRBV6-5
CASSSPRTSGGEVGQFF,TRBD2,TRBV11-1
CASSSDTLPYGYTF,NA,TRBV6-6
CASSYGRQDSTDTQYF,NA,TRBV6-5
CASRLLGDIRGPNEKLFF,NA,TRBV27
CASSLTSGGTRSSYNEQFF,TRBD2,TRBV7-3
CASSVTSTGIEQYF,NA,TRBV9
CASSRRQNTEAFF,NA,TRBV7-2
CASSQDLISYEQYF,NA,TRBV4-1
CASSLGEGEGEQYF,NA,TRBV7-9
CASSQFSAGSNQPQHF,NA,TRBV4-1
CAWSVSGRTDTQYF,NA,TRBV30
CASSIGRVRGTGELFF,NA,TRBV19
CASSSPGGGSTGELFF,TRBD2,TRBV28
CASSLEGLPTDTQYF,NA,TRBV5-4
CASSYFFLTDTQYF,NA,TRBV6-6
CASSPQGTSGTYEQYF,TRBD2,TRBV7-2
CASSLSPGETQYF,NA,TRBV5-4
CASSPGTGIYEQYF,TRBD1,TRBV27
CASSSGQGAPAFF,TRBD1,TRBV6-6
CASSIGGQVLYEQYF,TRBD1,TRBV19
CASSHRAKGDEQYF,NA,TRBV7-2
CASSIARGTYNEQFF,TRBD2,TRBV2
CASSATGAIETQYF,TRBD1,TRBV2
CASRDRVGYGYTF,TRBD1,TRBV6-5
CASSVRGANVLTF,NA,TRBV28